This TCR beta chain came from a study of blood T cell repertoires in COVID-19. Turning to the study itself: Material from acute and convalescent COVID-19 was sourced from the United States, Italy and Spain. Nucleic acid was either cDNA or gDNA, and it came from T cells, B-cell-depleted T cells, or PBMCs.

Trimming took off 0 bases at V and 2 bases at J, with 8 bases between the two ends. The CDR3 length is 14 residues. Per the germline V gene, CDR1 is KGHSH and CDR2 is LQKENI. In the source study's methods: Nucleated cell number was recorded as an estimate derived from reference gene primer amplification. TCRdb keeps only in-frame clones here, not all; method: immunoSEQ multiplex PCR. V, J and clone size derive from that table, while D and trimming were established from the DNA sequence. The sample contains 450,000 to 500,000 clones, around 85% of which appear only once. The specimen sequenced was peripheral blood. The chain is built from TRBV18 and TRBJ2-7; D not resolved. The origin of this receptor is a human donor in a cohort sampled during active COVID-19. The CDR3 loop reads CASSPPGLTYEQYF. CDR3 DNA sequence: TGTGCCAGCTCACCACCGGGCCTCACCTACGAGCAGTACTTC.